The rows below give T cell receptor beta chains drawn from one sample of a study of CD8 T cells in Susac syndrome. TCRdb itself ran the immunoSEQ multiplex PCR reads through MiXCR, one entry per CDR3 protein. The repertoire consists of 110,000 to 150,000 distinct CDR3 sequences, with 90% to 96% occurring once and the leading ten covering 0.065% to 0.095%. Sequencing input: CD4+ T cells from PBMCs. These TCRs come from a human donor with Susac syndrome. Each CDR3 is given with its conserved first and last residue. The order of the fields is J gene, D gene, V gene, clone size, CDR3 protein, CDR3 DNA. A D gene is named only where the DNA matches it firmly. Clone size is not always given. Where it is, it says once, few, many or a class for expanded clones.

j_gene: TRBJ2-7
d_gene: TRBD2
v_gene: TRBV20-1
abundance: once
CDR3aa: CSGLAGVGEQYF
CDR3nt: TGCAGTGGACTAGCGGGAGTGGGAGAGCAGTACTTC

j_gene: TRBJ2-3
d_gene: TRBD2
v_gene: TRBV7-2
abundance: .
CDR3aa: CASSLQAAGGADTQYF
CDR3nt: TGTGCCAGCAGCTTACAGGCAGCGGGGGGGGCGGATACGCAGTATTTT

j_gene: TRBJ2-5
d_gene: TRBD2
v_gene: TRBV5-6
abundance: .
CDR3aa: CASSSRTSGGTAQYF
CDR3nt: TGTGCCAGCAGCTCGAGGACGAGCGGGGGGACGGCCCAGTACTTC

j_gene: TRBJ1-2
d_gene: TRBD1
v_gene: TRBV2
abundance: .
CDR3aa: CASSEVVWDSLDYGYTF
CDR3nt: TGTGCCAGCAGTGAAGTCGTTTGGGACAGCCTGGACTATGGCTACACCTTC

j_gene: TRBJ2-2
d_gene: .
v_gene: TRBV27
abundance: .
CDR3aa: CASSTQALGLWELFF
CDR3nt: TGTGCCAGCAGCACCCAAGCCCTAGGTTTATGGGAGCTGTTTTTT

j_gene: TRBJ2-1
d_gene: .
v_gene: TRBV4-1
abundance: .
CDR3aa: CASSQLTQYNEQFF
CDR3nt: TGCGCCAGCAGCCAACTTACACAATACAATGAGCAGTTCTTC

j_gene: TRBJ2-7
d_gene: .
v_gene: TRBV18
abundance: .
CDR3aa: CASLPRQGPYEQYF
CDR3nt: TGTGCCAGCCTCCCGCGGCAGGGGCCTTACGAGCAGTACTTC

j_gene: TRBJ1-5
d_gene: TRBD1
v_gene: TRBV2
abundance: .
CDR3aa: CASSVDRGVSNQPQHF
CDR3nt: TGTGCCAGCAGCGTCGACAGGGGGGTAAGCAATCAGCCCCAGCATTTT

j_gene: TRBJ1-2
d_gene: .
v_gene: TRBV29-1
abundance: .
CDR3aa: CSVEFSPGAYGYTF
CDR3nt: TGCAGCGTTGAGTTTTCTCCGGGGGCCTATGGCTACACCTTC

j_gene: TRBJ2-4
d_gene: .
v_gene: TRBV24-1
abundance: .
CDR3aa: CATSNLNIQYF
CDR3nt: TGTGCCACCAGTAACTTAAACATTCAGTACTTC

j_gene: TRBJ1-4
d_gene: .
v_gene: TRBV2
abundance: once
CDR3aa: CASSGGTGGEKLFF
CDR3nt: TGTGCCAGCAGTGGGGGGACCGGGGGTGAAAAACTGTTTTTT

j_gene: TRBJ1-2
d_gene: .
v_gene: TRBV29-1
abundance: .
CDR3aa: CSTWTGRYGYTF
CDR3nt: TGCAGCACATGGACGGGGAGGTATGGCTACACCTTC

j_gene: TRBJ1-4
d_gene: TRBD1
v_gene: TRBV20-1
abundance: .
CDR3aa: CSARMPRGDEKLFF
CDR3nt: TGCAGTGCTAGAATGCCCAGGGGGGATGAAAAACTGTTTTTT

j_gene: TRBJ1-5
d_gene: TRBD1
v_gene: TRBV3-1
abundance: .
CDR3aa: CASSVRQGRNQPQHF
CDR3nt: TGTGCCAGCAGCGTACGACAGGGACGAAATCAGCCCCAGCATTTT

j_gene: TRBJ1-3
d_gene: TRBD1
v_gene: TRBV20-1
abundance: .
CDR3aa: CSAPTGAGNTIYF
CDR3nt: TGCAGTGCCCCGACAGGGGCCGGAAACACCATATATTTT

j_gene: TRBJ2-1
d_gene: .
v_gene: TRBV2
abundance: .
CDR3aa: CAGGLYNEQFF
CDR3nt: TGTGCCGGGGGACTTTATAATGAGCAGTTCTTC

j_gene: TRBJ1-3
d_gene: .
v_gene: TRBV9
abundance: .
CDR3aa: CASSPRHSGNTIYF
CDR3nt: TGTGCCAGCAGCCCGCGTCACTCTGGAAACACCATATATTTT

j_gene: TRBJ2-3
d_gene: .
v_gene: TRBV5-6
abundance: .
CDR3aa: CASSWTPTTSTDTQYF
CDR3nt: TGTGCCAGCAGCTGGACACCCACGACCAGCACAGATACGCAGTATTTT

j_gene: TRBJ2-5
d_gene: .
v_gene: TRBV4-1
abundance: .
CDR3aa: CASSLIETQETQYF
CDR3nt: TGCGCCAGCAGCCTGATAGAGACCCAAGAGACCCAGTACTTC

j_gene: TRBJ1-1
d_gene: .
v_gene: TRBV6-6
abundance: .
CDR3aa: CASSSRTYGAFF
CDR3nt: TGTGCCAGCAGTTCCCGGACGTACGGGGCTTTCTTT

j_gene: TRBJ1-2
d_gene: .
v_gene: TRBV20-1
abundance: .
CDR3aa: CSANTGYGYTF
CDR3nt: TGCAGTGCTAACACAGGGTATGGCTACACCTTC

j_gene: TRBJ2-6
d_gene: .
v_gene: TRBV6-1
abundance: .
CDR3aa: CASSPQQGSSGANVLTF
CDR3nt: TGTGCCAGCAGCCCTCAACAGGGATCCTCTGGGGCCAACGTCCTGACTTTC

j_gene: TRBJ2-1
d_gene: TRBD2
v_gene: TRBV9
abundance: .
CDR3aa: CASSVTTSGSLPQQFF
CDR3nt: TGTGCCAGCAGCGTTACGACTAGCGGGAGCCTCCCGCAGCAGTTCTTC

j_gene: TRBJ1-6
d_gene: .
v_gene: TRBV5-1
abundance: .
CDR3aa: CASSLGQSVGSPLHF
CDR3nt: TGCGCCAGCAGCTTAGGACAGTCCGTAGGGTCACCCCTCCACTTT

j_gene: TRBJ1-4
d_gene: .
v_gene: TRBV5-1
abundance: .
CDR3aa: CASSLGPLGTNEKLFF
CDR3nt: TGCGCCAGCAGCTTGGGGCCCTTGGGAACTAATGAAAAACTGTTTTTT

j_gene: TRBJ2-1
d_gene: .
v_gene: TRBV25-1
abundance: .
CDR3aa: CASSGDLSYNEQFF
CDR3nt: TGTGCCAGCAGCGGAGACCTCTCCTACAATGAGCAGTTCTTC

j_gene: TRBJ2-2
d_gene: .
v_gene: TRBV19
abundance: .
CDR3aa: CASSIGEGGELFF
CDR3nt: TGTGCCAGTAGTATAGGAGAGGGCGGGGAGCTGTTTTTT

j_gene: TRBJ2-3
d_gene: TRBD2
v_gene: TRBV20-1
abundance: .
CDR3aa: CSARGLAGATQYF
CDR3nt: TGCAGTGCTAGAGGACTAGCGGGAGCTACGCAGTATTTT

j_gene: TRBJ2-7
d_gene: .
v_gene: TRBV5-1
abundance: .
CDR3aa: CASSWDAPYEQYF
CDR3nt: TGCGCCAGCAGCTGGGACGCACCCTACGAGCAGTACTTC

j_gene: TRBJ1-2
d_gene: .
v_gene: TRBV29-1
abundance: .
CDR3aa: CSVERKGGYTF
CDR3nt: TGCAGCGTTGAACGTAAAGGTGGCTACACCTTC

j_gene: TRBJ2-5
d_gene: .
v_gene: TRBV29-1
abundance: .
CDR3aa: CSVALALQETQYF
CDR3nt: TGCAGCGTTGCCCTAGCGTTACAAGAGACCCAGTACTTC

j_gene: TRBJ2-7
d_gene: .
v_gene: TRBV6-5
abundance: .
CDR3aa: CASSSGTSEVYEQYF
CDR3nt: TGTGCCAGCAGCTCCGGGACCTCAGAGGTCTACGAGCAGTACTTC

j_gene: TRBJ1-2
d_gene: .
v_gene: TRBV12-3/TRBV12-4
abundance: .
CDR3aa: CASSDQIYGYTF
CDR3nt: TGTGCCAGCAGTGACCAGATCTATGGCTACACCTTC

j_gene: TRBJ1-3
d_gene: .
v_gene: TRBV3-1
abundance: few
CDR3aa: CASSRSGNTIYF
CDR3nt: TGTGCCAGCAGCCGCTCTGGAAACACCATATATTTT

j_gene: TRBJ2-7
d_gene: .
v_gene: TRBV20-1
abundance: .
CDR3aa: CSATARRRDGEYEQYF
CDR3nt: TGCAGTGCAACAGCACGGCGCCGGGACGGAGAATACGAGCAGTACTTC

j_gene: TRBJ1-1
d_gene: TRBD1
v_gene: TRBV20-1
abundance: .
CDR3aa: CSARVEGANTEAFF
CDR3nt: TGCAGTGCTAGAGTGGAGGGGGCAAACACTGAAGCTTTCTTT

j_gene: TRBJ1-1
d_gene: .
v_gene: TRBV12-3/TRBV12-4
abundance: .
CDR3aa: CASSPTGPRGNTEAFF
CDR3nt: TGTGCCAGCAGTCCGACAGGCCCGAGGGGAAACACTGAAGCTTTCTTT

j_gene: TRBJ1-5
d_gene: .
v_gene: TRBV7-9
abundance: .
CDR3aa: CASSEGSRGNQPQHF
CDR3nt: TGTGCCAGCAGCGAAGGGTCACGGGGCAATCAGCCCCAGCATTTT

j_gene: TRBJ1-2
d_gene: .
v_gene: TRBV29-1
abundance: .
CDR3aa: CSVDEQGFGGYTF
CDR3nt: TGCAGCGTTGATGAACAGGGTTTTGGGGGCTACACCTTC

j_gene: TRBJ1-1
d_gene: .
v_gene: TRBV9
abundance: once
CDR3aa: CASSANVNTEAFF
CDR3nt: TGTGCCAGCAGCGCCAACGTGAACACTGAAGCTTTCTTT

j_gene: TRBJ1-4
d_gene: .
v_gene: TRBV7-9
abundance: .
CDR3aa: CASSFRLGAAATNEKLFF
CDR3nt: TGTGCCAGCAGCTTTCGTTTGGGGGCGGCTGCAACTAATGAAAAACTGTTTTTT

j_gene: TRBJ1-2
d_gene: .
v_gene: TRBV28
abundance: .
CDR3aa: CASSLKFFSGYGYTF
CDR3nt: TGTGCCAGCAGTTTGAAGTTTTTTAGCGGCTATGGCTACACCTTC

j_gene: TRBJ2-1
d_gene: .
v_gene: TRBV15
abundance: .
CDR3aa: CATSTLSRVNEQFF
CDR3nt: TGTGCCACCAGCACCCTCAGCAGGGTAAATGAGCAGTTCTTC

j_gene: TRBJ1-4
d_gene: .
v_gene: TRBV29-1
abundance: .
CDR3aa: CSGGNEKLFF
CDR3nt: TGCAGCGGTGGAAATGAAAAACTGTTTTTT

j_gene: TRBJ1-1
d_gene: TRBD1
v_gene: TRBV20-1
abundance: .
CDR3aa: CSAPQGARTRTEAFF
CDR3nt: TGCAGTGCTCCCCAGGGGGCGCGAACGAGAACTGAAGCTTTCTTT

j_gene: TRBJ2-1
d_gene: TRBD2
v_gene: TRBV7-9
abundance: once
CDR3aa: CASAPGLAGYNEQFF
CDR3nt: TGTGCCAGCGCACCGGGACTAGCGGGGTACAATGAGCAGTTCTTC

j_gene: TRBJ1-4
d_gene: .
v_gene: TRBV12-3/TRBV12-4
abundance: once
CDR3aa: CASRPDSRSNEKLFF
CDR3nt: TGTGCCAGCAGACCCGACAGCCGGTCTAATGAAAAACTGTTTTTT